These 28 T cell receptor beta chains were all obtained from the same sample, sequenced in a study of cytomegalovirus exposure and HLA in healthy donors. PCR was performed using 60 Vbeta and 13 Jbeta primers. The assay was immunoSEQ multiplex PCR, and TCRdb's table has in-frame clones only and misses some. The sample includes some 250,000 clones, 82% of them seen just once. The sample comprised PBMCs. These receptors all come from a woman between 40 and 50 years old in good health and CMV-seropositive.

The rearrangement joins TRBV4-2 to TRBJ2-1; D ambiguous. The V end was cut by 0 bases, the J end by 0 bases, with 9 bases between. Germline CDR1 LGHNA, CDR2 YNFKEQ. This CDR3 contains 16 residues. The CDR3 region is CASSQEAASSYNEQFF. The CDR3 nucleotides are TGTGCCAGCAGCCAAGAGGCCGCCAGCTCCTACAATGAGCAGTTCTTC.

This clone has a handful of counts. V is TRBV7-9 and J is TRBJ2-5, with 14 bases that match TRBD2. The CDR3 loop spans 18 amino acids. After removal of 5 bases from V and 1 base from J, the junction contained 9 bases not matched to a gene. The V gene's germline CDR1 is SEHNR and CDR2 FQNEAQ (reference sequence). The CDR3 DNA is TGTGCCAGCAGCCTACGACTAGCGGGGGGGCGATTCCAAGAGACCCAGTACTTC. Its protein product is CASSLRLAGGRFQETQYF.

The chain employs TRBV6-6 and TRBJ2-5; 10 bases agree with TRBD2. This CDR3 is built from 15 residues. Germline CDR1 MNHNY, CDR2 SVGAGI (reference sequence). The trim removed 4 bases at V and 7 bases at J, leaving 9 bases unmatched. DNA for the CDR3: TGTGCCAGCAGTTTCAAGCGGGAGGGCCGCGGGACCCAGTACTTC. Translation gives CASSFKREGRGTQYF.

This clone was picked up one time. The rearrangement uses TRBV7-8 and TRBJ1-3, with D uncertain. Germline CDR1 reads SGHVS; CDR2 reads FQNEAQ. V was shortened by 3 bases and J by 4 bases, with 10 bases between the two germline ends. CDR3 length equals 14 residues. Here the CDR3 DNA reads TGTGCCAGCAGCTTCTCAGGTACCGGAAACACCATATATTTT. Encoded protein: CASSFSGTGNTIYF.

The chain has TRBV30 and TRBJ1-5; the D gene is possibly TRBD1 (6 bases). The CDR3 length is 13 residues. Trimming stripped 5 bases from V and 5 bases from J, with 13 bases between. Germline CDR1 reads GTSNPN; CDR2 reads SVGIG (reference sequence). CDR3 loop: CAWSRGGDQPQHF. The CDR3 coding sequence is TGTGCCTGGTCCAGGGGAGGGGATCAGCCCCAGCATTTT.

The chain uses TRBV4-2 and TRBJ2-4; 8 bases fit TRBD1. The CDR3 runs to 14 residues. Germline V gene data show CDR1 as LGHNA and CDR2 as YNFKEQ. With 6 bases clipped from V and 9 bases from J, the junction kept 10 bases outside the gene matches. CDR3 DNA sequence: TGTGCCAGCAGATCGGGACAGGAGGTTAGCATTCAGTACTTC. It encodes CASRSGQEVSIQYF.

V usage is TRBV29-1 and J usage is TRBJ2-5; 12 bases line up with TRBD2. This CDR3 has 14 residues. J gave up 5 bases and V 6 bases, and 7 bases lay outside the gene matches. The germline V gene has CDR1 SQVTM and CDR2 ANQGSEA. The CDR3 sequence: CSVTTSGSMETQYF. CDR3 bases: TGCAGCGTCACGACTAGCGGGAGTATGGAGACCCAGTACTTC.

The gene calls are TRBV7-9 and TRBJ1-1; D possibly corresponds to TRBD1 (5 bases). Germline V gives CDR1 SEHNR, CDR2 FQNEAQ (reference sequence). Trimming stripped 0 bases from V and 4 bases from J, with 12 bases between. The length of the CDR3 is 15 residues. The CDR3 is CASSLAGYGGTEAFF. The CDR3 coding sequence is TGTGCCAGCAGCTTAGCAGGGTACGGGGGCACTGAAGCTTTCTTT. The complete variable domain, with remaining parts taken from reference TRBV7-9 and TRBJ1-1, reads DTGVSQNPRHKITKRGQNVTFRCDPISEHNRLYWYRQTLGQGPEFLTYFQNEAQLEKSRLLSDRFSAERPKGSFSTLEIQRTEQGDSAMYLCASSLAGYGGTEAFFGQGTRLTVV.

The V and J genes are TRBV19 and TRBJ1-5; 8 bases match TRBD1. The CDR3 covers 15 residues. The ends lost 2 bases at V and 7 bases at J; junction bases unmatched: 7. CDR1 and CDR2 from the germline V gene are LNHDA and SQIVND (reference sequence). The CDR3 DNA is TGTGCCAGTAGTATATACCGGACAGGGAGGCAGCCCCAGCATTTT. This translates into CASSIYRTGRQPQHF.

This rearrangement joins TRBV13 to TRBJ2-3; 12 bases line up with TRBD2. Germline values: CDR1 PRHDT, CDR2 FYEKMQ (reference sequence). V gave up 5 bases and J gave up 1 base; unmatched junction bases: 10. CDR3 length: 18 amino acids. The CDR3 DNA reads as TGTGCCAGCAGCCCACGGGGACTAGCGGGTTCTGGCACAGATACGCAGTATTTT. It encodes CASSPRGLAGSGTDTQYF. Full variable domain (rest looked up from reference TRBV13 and TRBJ2-3): AAGVIQSPRHLIKEKRETATLKCYPIPRHDTVYWYQQGPGQDPQFLISFYEKMQSDKGSIPDRFSAQQFSDYHSELNMSSLELGDSALYFCASSPRGLAGSGTDTQYFGPGTRLTVL.

J is TRBJ2-4 and V is TRBV4-1, with D possibly TRBD2 on 5 matching bases. This CDR3 is built from 15 residues. CDR1 and CDR2 (germline): MGHRA, YSYEKL. V shed 3 bases and J shed 0 bases, with 9 bases lying between them. In nucleotides, the CDR3 is TGCGCCAGCAGCCATATCGGACTAGCCAAAAACATTCAGTACTTC. The encoded protein is CASSHIGLAKNIQYF.

The genes are TRBV11-3 and TRBJ2-2; TRBD1 matches at 8 bases. This CDR3 has 14 amino acids. The junction had 4 bases not matched to a gene; V was cut back by 5 bases and J by 5 bases. Germline V CDR1 and CDR2: SGHNT, YENEEA. CDR3 DNA sequence: TGTGCCAGCAGCCCTAGGACAGGGACCGGGGAGCTGTTTTTT. It codes for CASSPRTGTGELFF.

CDR3: CASSGPGEANEQFF. In DNA, the CDR3 is TGCGCCAGCAGTGGCCCCGGGGAGGCCAATGAGCAGTTCTTC. This rearrangement joins TRBV10-1 to TRBJ2-1, with D perhaps TRBD2 (6 bases). Germline-derived CDR1 and CDR2 are WNHNN and SYGVQD (reference sequence). The CDR3 sequence is 14 residues long. The V end lost 4 bases, the J end lost 6 bases, and 13 bases lay between the germline ends.

The genes are TRBV5-1 and TRBJ1-6, with 7 bases aligning to TRBD1. CDR1 is SGHRS, CDR2 YFSETQ, per germline. This CDR3 spans 16 amino acids. Trimming removed 0 bases from V and 3 bases from J; junction bases left unmatched: 3. The CDR3, as DNA: TGCGCCAGCAGCTTGGCCGGGACAGTCTATAATTCACCCCTCCACTTT. Translating it yields CASSLAGTVYNSPLHF.

V gene TRBV6-5 combines with J gene TRBJ2-7; 9 bases align to TRBD2. Germline loops: CDR1 MNHEY, CDR2 SVGAGI. The CDR3 runs 15 residues. The V and J ends lost 5 bases and 2 bases, in that order; junction bases with no gene match: 7. Written as DNA, the CDR3 is TGTGCCAGCAGTAAGACTCTAGCGGGACCCTACGAGCAGTACTTC. Residues: CASSKTLAGPYEQYF.

This rearrangement joins TRBV4-1 to TRBJ1-5; D ambiguous. Germline values: CDR1 MGHRA, CDR2 YSYEKL. V lost 6 bases and J 7 bases, leaving 19 bases between the germline ends. The CDR3 runs to 15 residues. The CDR3 nucleotides read TGCGCCAGCAGTGAAATTAAGAGCGGAGGGCAGCCCCAGCATTTT. Translating gives CASSEIKSGGQPQHF.

This clone is a singleton in its sample. The chain has TRBV4-1 and TRBJ1-2, with D possibly TRBD1 on 5 matching bases. CDR1 is MGHRA, CDR2 YSYEKL, per germline. V was trimmed by 4 bases and J by 8 bases, leaving 20 bases between them. CDR3 size: 15 residues. The CDR3 spells CASSREWQGNRGYTF. The DNA of the CDR3 is TGCGCCAGCAGCCGAGAGTGGCAGGGCAATAGGGGCTACACCTTC.

J is TRBJ2-2 and V is TRBV5-1, with 9 bases lining up with TRBD2. In germline, CDR1 is SGHRS, CDR2 YFSETQ. The CDR3 is made up of 17 amino acids. V shed 0 bases, J shed 7 bases, and the junction held 10 bases outside the gene matches. The DNA of the CDR3 is TGCGCCAGCAGCTTGGCGGCCCTAGCGGGATCTAACGGGGAGCTGTTTTTT. Translated, it gives CASSLAALAGSNGELFF.

The chain recombines TRBV19 with TRBJ1-1; D call uncertain. CDR1 LNHDA and CDR2 SQIVND come from the germline V gene (reference sequence). The V end was cut by 3 bases, the J end by 0 bases, with 8 bases between. The CDR3 totals 14 residues. The CDR3 spells CASSMVRVNTEAFF. CDR3 coding DNA: TGTGCCAGTAGTATGGTTCGGGTGAACACTGAAGCTTTCTTT.

The chain employs TRBV6-5 and TRBJ1-2; 11 bases align to TRBD1. After removal of 2 bases from V and 4 bases from J, the junction contained 3 bases not matched to a gene. Germline values: CDR1 MNHEY, CDR2 SVGAGI. This CDR3 spans 15 amino acids. This chain's CDR3 is CASSYGDRGTYGYTF. The CDR3, as DNA: TGTGCCAGCAGTTACGGGGACAGGGGGACCTATGGCTACACCTTC.

This rearrangement joins TRBV5-4 to TRBJ2-5, with D perhaps matching TRBD1 (6 bases). This CDR3 contains 15 residues. Trimming took 4 bases from V and 1 from J, leaving 14 bases between them. Per the germline V gene, CDR1 is SGHNT and CDR2 is YYREEE (reference sequence). DNA of the CDR3: TGTGCCAGCAGCCCCCGTCAGGGGTTCCAAGAGACCCAGTACTTC. This gives the protein CASSPRQGFQETQYF.

This clone was seen only a few times. The DNA for the CDR3 is TGTGCCAGCAGTTACGGGACAGGGGCTTTCTTT. It yields the protein CASSYGTGAFF. The chain joins TRBV6-6 to TRBJ1-1; 9 positions agree with TRBD1. The CDR3 runs 11 residues. J lost 11 bases, V lost 2 bases, and 0 bases had no gene match. Germline CDR1 reads MNHNY; CDR2 reads SVGAGI (reference sequence).

V usage is TRBV5-1 and J usage is TRBJ1-1; perhaps TRBD1 as D (6 bases). Trimming stripped 0 bases from V and 0 bases from J, with 9 bases between. CDR1 and CDR2 from the germline V gene are SGHRS and YFSETQ. This CDR3 contains 15 residues. The CDR3 region is CASSLEGVMNTEAFF. CDR3 nucleotide sequence: TGCGCCAGCAGCTTGGAGGGGGTAATGAACACTGAAGCTTTCTTT.

This clone appeared once. V is TRBV4-2 and J is TRBJ2-5, with D tentatively TRBD2 (6 bases). The V gene lost 3 bases and the J gene lost 1 base, with 15 bases spanning the gap. The germline V gene encodes CDR1 LGHNA and CDR2 YNFKEQ. CDR3 length: 16 amino acids. CDR3 coding DNA: TGTGCCAGCAGCCACCAAGGGACTGGAGGCCAAGAGACCCAGTACTTC. It is translated as CASSHQGTGGQETQYF.

This clone was seen a single time. The chain is built from TRBV6-1 and TRBJ2-3; the match to TRBD2 covers 10 bases. The CDR3 sequence is 14 residues long. The junction had 7 bases not matched to a gene; V was cut back by 7 bases and J by 6 bases. The germline CDR1 and CDR2 sequences are MNHNS and SASEGT. The CDR3 DNA reads as TGTGCCAGCACGGTCACTAGCGGGACGGATACGCAGTATTTT. This gives the protein CASTVTSGTDTQYF.

This rearrangement joins TRBV7-9 to TRBJ1-5, with D possibly TRBD1 on 6 matching bases. The CDR3 sequence is 14 residues long. V dropped 5 bases and J dropped 6 bases, with 14 bases sitting between them. Germline lookup yields CDR1 SEHNR and CDR2 FQNEAQ (reference sequence). The CDR3 DNA follows: TGTGCCAGCAGCCGATCAGGGGTGAGTCAGCCCCAGCATTTT. Encoded protein: CASSRSGVSQPQHF.

V and J are TRBV9 and TRBJ1-4; maybe TRBD1 (5 bases). CDR1 is SGDLS and CDR2 is YYNGEE in the germline V gene. Trimming shortened V by 2 bases and J by 8 bases, and 13 bases separated the two germline ends. CDR3 length equals 14 residues. Here the CDR3 reads CASSVREEEEKLFF. The CDR3, as DNA: TGTGCCAGCAGCGTCAGGGAAGAGGAGGAAAAACTGTTTTTT.

V gene TRBV4-2 combines with J gene TRBJ1-1; D is unresolved. The germline V gene encodes CDR1 LGHNA and CDR2 YNFKEQ. V was clipped by 4 bases and J by 5 bases, with 17 bases between them. There are 15 residues in the CDR3. DNA of the CDR3: TGTGCCAGCAGCCCTGAGCGGGTGGATCGGACTGAAGCTTTCTTT. As protein: CASSPERVDRTEAFF.